Below are 20 T cell receptor beta chains sequenced from a single sample in a study of graft-versus-host responses after intestinal transplantation. Repertoires were generated with immunoSEQ multiplex PCR, while TCRdb's copy carries only in-frame clones and drops some. Among around 110,000 clones listed, around nine tenths were seen once. No cognate antigen is known for these TCRs. Sample: unstimulated CD4+ T cells sorted from spleen or lymph node cells, taken before transplant. These receptors were taken from a human donor who was the organ donor for an intestinal transplant.

V is TRBV4-2 and J is TRBJ2-7; 7 bases line up with TRBD2. The CDR3 length is 17 residues. Per germline, CDR1 LGHNA and CDR2 YNFKEQ. With V trimmed by 0 bases and J by 6 bases, 14 bases remained unmatched. The CDR3 spells CASSQDSMQTSSGEQYF. Here the CDR3 DNA reads TGTGCCAGCAGCCAAGATAGTATGCAGACTAGCTCCGGCGAGCAGTACTTC.

V gene TRBV10-3 combines with J gene TRBJ2-1; D may be TRBD1 (5 bases). CDR3 length: 12 residues. In germline, CDR1 is ENHRY, CDR2 SYGVKD. Trimming stripped 7 bases from V and 8 bases from J, with 12 bases between. The CDR3 region is CAINQGTDEQFF. CDR3 coding DNA: TGTGCCATCAATCAGGGAACCGATGAGCAGTTCTTC.

This clone showed up just a few times. The CDR3 DNA sequence: TGTGCCAGCAGTTTTCAAGGCTATCAGCCCCAGCATTTT. This translates into CASSFQGYQPQHF. The chain has TRBV28 and TRBJ1-5; D remains ambiguous. V lost 3 bases and J lost 5, with 8 bases in between. Germline V gene sequence: CDR1 MDHEN, CDR2 SYDVKM. This CDR3 is 13 amino acids long.

The chain has TRBV5-6 and TRBJ2-1, with TRBD1 matching 12 bases. The CDR3 is 19 amino acids. The ends lost 5 bases at V and 2 bases at J; junction bases unmatched: 14. Germline CDR1 is SGHDT and CDR2 is YYEEEE. The CDR3 coding sequence is TGTGCCAGCAGACCGCAGTGGGACAGGGGGCCGTCTACCTACAATGAGCAGTTCTTC. Translation gives CASRPQWDRGPSTYNEQFF.

This clone was detected only once. J is TRBJ2-3 and V is TRBV18, with D perhaps TRBD1 (6 bases). The germline V gene encodes CDR1 KGHSH and CDR2 LQKENI. The ends were cut back, 1 base at V and 2 bases at J, with 10 bases in the middle. There are 15 residues in the CDR3. CDR3 protein: CASSPRGQTTDTQYF. The CDR3 bases are TGTGCCAGCTCACCACGCGGACAGACCACAGATACGCAGTATTTT.

This chain uses TRBV5-4 with TRBJ2-7, with 11 positions matching TRBD2. Germline CDR1 and CDR2: SGHNT and YYREEE (reference sequence). This CDR3 is built from 14 residues. V trimming: 4 bases; J trimming: 0 bases; junction bases outside the gene matches: 0. The CDR3 sequence is CASSGLAGSYEQYF. The CDR3 coding sequence is TGTGCCAGCAGCGGACTAGCGGGCTCCTACGAGCAGTACTTC.

In DNA, the CDR3 is TGTGCCAGCAGTTTAAGGCGGCTAGACTCAGATACGCAGTATTTT. This translates into CASSLRRLDSDTQYF. The gene calls are TRBV28 and TRBJ2-3; D not resolved. The CDR3 is 15 amino acids. Germline V gives CDR1 MDHEN, CDR2 SYDVKM. With 2 bases removed from V and 4 bases from J, the gap between germline ends came to 13 bases.

V usage is TRBV7-9 and J usage is TRBJ2-7, with 7 bases matching TRBD1. V lost 5 bases and J lost 2; bases outside the gene matches: 12. From germline, CDR1 is SEHNR and CDR2 FQNEAQ (reference sequence). The CDR3 length is 16 residues. CDR3 nucleotide sequence: TGTGCCAGCAGCCCTAGGGGGCCGACGGTAACCTACGAGCAGTACTTC. As protein: CASSPRGPTVTYEQYF.

This clone was seen a single time. As DNA, the CDR3 is TGTGCCATCAGTCTTGCACAGGGAAACACTGAAGCTTTCTTT. Translating it yields CAISLAQGNTEAFF. The rearrangement joins TRBV10-3 to TRBJ1-1; TRBD1 might be the D (6 bases). V lost 5 bases and J lost 2, with 12 bases in between. The CDR3 length is 14 residues. CDR1 and CDR2 from the germline V gene are ENHRY and SYGVKD.

This clone was detected only once. The gene calls are TRBV2 and TRBJ1-4; D ambiguous. Germline V CDR1 and CDR2: SNHLY, FYNNEI. Trimming took off 8 bases at V and 4 bases at J, with 11 bases between the two ends. The length of the CDR3 is 13 residues. CDR3 protein: CASATARNEKLFF. Written as DNA, the CDR3 is TGTGCCAGCGCGACGGCCCGTAATGAAAAACTGTTTTTT. The variable domain in full, completed from reference TRBV2 and TRBJ1-4, reads EPEVTQTPSHQVTQMGQEVILRCVPISNHLYFYWYRQILGQKVEFLVSFYNNEISEKSEIFDDQFSVERPDGSNFTLKIRSTKLEDSAMYFCASATARNEKLFFGSGTQLSVL.

Only one count was recorded for this clone. V usage is TRBV29-1 and J usage is TRBJ1-1, with unresolved D. The germline V gene has CDR1 SQVTM and CDR2 ANQGSEA. The CDR3 has 13 amino acids. Trimming pared 7 bases from V and 2 bases from J, leaving 14 bases between. The CDR3: CSARPPGNTEAFF. CDR3 nucleotide sequence: TGCAGCGCCCGGCCGCCTGGAAACACTGAAGCTTTCTTT.

In DNA form, the CDR3 reads TGTGCCTGGAGTGTAAAGGCCTCAAGCTCTGGAAACACCATATATTTT. It yields the protein CAWSVKASSSGNTIYF. The chain is built from TRBV30 and TRBJ1-3; D ambiguous. Trimming removed 0 bases at V and 0 bases at J, with 12 bases between. Germline-derived CDR1 and CDR2 are GTSNPN and SVGIG (reference sequence). The CDR3 sequence is 16 residues long.

The chain carries TRBV4-3 and TRBJ2-1; D remains ambiguous. The CDR3 consists of 14 residues. V was clipped by 2 bases and J by 5 bases, with 10 bases between them. Germline CDR1 reads LGHNA; CDR2 reads YSLEER. DNA of the CDR3: TGCGCCAGCAGCCAAAACCCCCTAGACAATGAGCAGTTCTTC. Its protein is CASSQNPLDNEQFF.

The chain has TRBV6-1 and TRBJ2-6; D perhaps matches TRBD1 (5 bases). With 8 bases removed from V and 3 bases from J, the gap between germline ends came to 11 bases. CDR3 length: 14 amino acids. The germline V gene has CDR1 MNHNS and CDR2 SASEGT. In nucleotides, the CDR3 is TGTGCCAGCGGAGACAGTGGTGGGGCCAACGTCCTGACTTTC. Protein: CASGDSGGANVLTF.

The rearrangement links TRBV7-8 to TRBJ1-3; D call uncertain. Germline-derived CDR1 and CDR2 are SGHVS and FQNEAQ. The CDR3 is 15 residues long. The V end was cut by 1 base, the J end by 7 bases, with 14 bases between. The CDR3 sequence is CASSLVIEVGNTIYF. The CDR3 region has the DNA TGTGCCAGCAGCTTAGTCATAGAGGTCGGGAACACCATATATTTT.

The chain employs TRBV7-9 and TRBJ1-1; D gene uncertain. Germline CDR1 is SEHNR and CDR2 is FQNEAQ (reference sequence). There are 12 residues in the CDR3. The V end lost 3 bases, the J end lost 7 bases, and 9 bases lay between the germline ends. CDR3 loop: CASSFGRFEAFF. The CDR3 DNA sequence: TGTGCCAGCAGCTTTGGACGGTTTGAAGCTTTCTTT.

The chain uses TRBV11-2 and TRBJ2-2; 7 nucleotides match TRBD1. Looked up from germline, CDR1 is SGHAT and CDR2 is FQNNGV. With 1 base clipped from V and 0 bases from J, the junction kept 5 bases outside the gene matches. The CDR3 has 17 amino acids. The CDR3 region is CASSLGVGTANTGELFF. Written as DNA, the CDR3 is TGTGCCAGCAGCTTAGGGGTCGGGACAGCGAACACCGGGGAGCTGTTTTTT.

J is TRBJ1-1 and V is TRBV6-5; D call uncertain. Germline values: CDR1 MNHEY, CDR2 SVGAGI. Between the trimmed V and J ends, which lost 2 bases and 4 bases, there was a span of 8 bases. The CDR3 contains 13 residues. The CDR3: CASSYDSGTEAFF. CDR3 DNA: TGTGCCAGCAGTTACGACTCGGGCACTGAAGCTTTCTTT.

The chain is built from TRBV7-9 and TRBJ1-5, with D possibly matching TRBD1 (6 bases). Germline assignment: CDR1 SEHNR and CDR2 FQNEAQ (reference sequence). Trimming took off 4 bases at V and 0 bases at J, with 13 bases between the two ends. This CDR3 is built from 16 residues. CDR3: CASSSRGGHSNQPQHF. The CDR3 DNA follows: TGTGCCAGCAGCTCGAGGGGGGGGCATAGCAATCAGCCCCAGCATTTT.

The rearrangement uses TRBV18 and TRBJ2-1; TRBD2 aligns across 14 bases. V was clipped by 4 bases and J by 7 bases; unmatched bases: 12. The CDR3 consists of 18 residues. The germline V gene has CDR1 KGHSH and CDR2 LQKENI. This CDR3 is CASSLQARRLAGGNEQFF. In DNA form, the CDR3 reads TGTGCCAGCTCACTACAAGCCAGGAGACTAGCGGGAGGGAATGAGCAGTTCTTC.